A single sample gave rise to the 13 T cell receptor beta chains below, sequenced in a study of T cells in Graves' hyperthyroidism and ophthalmopathy. TCR beta CDR3 regions were amplified from RNA transcripts. With the HTBI primer set, the TCR CDR3 went through a first round of RT-PCR. One entry per CDR3 protein results from TCRdb running MiXCR on the multiplex PCR reads. The table includes 550,000 to 600,000 distinct CDR3 sequences, 12% to 15% detected once. The sequenced material came from blood. The source of these receptors is a woman younger than 35 with Graves' ophthalmopathy.

This clonotype was counted only a few times. The CDR3 DNA reads TGCGCCAGCAGCTCGGAGGGCACTGAAGCTTTCTTT. Translation: CASSSEGTEAFF. The V gene is TRBV5-1, the J gene TRBJ1-1; no firm D call. The V end was cut by 3 bases, the J end by 4 bases, with 7 bases between. The CDR3 loop spans 12 amino acids. Germline V gene sequence: CDR1 SGHRS, CDR2 YFSETQ.

The rearrangement links TRBV18 to TRBJ2-1, with D perhaps matching TRBD2 (5 bases). There are 16 residues in the CDR3. V was shortened by 1 base and J by 4 bases, with 14 bases between the two germline ends. Germline values: CDR1 KGHSH, CDR2 LQKENI. The CDR3 region is CASSPQVPSGYNEQFF. The CDR3 coding sequence is TGTGCCAGCTCACCACAGGTGCCCAGCGGTTACAATGAGCAGTTCTTC.

Many counts were recorded for this clonotype. J is TRBJ2-1 and V is TRBV7-9, with TRBD2 matching over 10 bases. The CDR3 length is 15 residues. The ends lost 1 base at V and 8 bases at J; junction bases unmatched: 5. Germline assignment: CDR1 SEHNR and CDR2 FQNEAQ (reference sequence). This chain's CDR3 is CASSLVASGSYEQFF. CDR3 bases: TGTGCCAGCAGCTTAGTAGCTAGCGGGAGTTATGAGCAGTTCTTC.

This clonotype was picked up many times. V usage is TRBV28 and J usage is TRBJ1-5; D unresolved. Germline values: CDR1 MDHEN, CDR2 SYDVKM. This CDR3 comprises 15 residues. Trimming removed 3 bases from V and 0 bases from J, with 9 bases in between. The DNA for the CDR3 is TGTGCCAGCAGTTTTTTGGTCAGTAGCAATCAGCCCCAGCATTTT. Its protein product is CASSFLVSSNQPQHF.

This clonotype was picked up a small number of times. The genes are TRBV9 and TRBJ2-1; D possibly corresponds to TRBD2 (7 bases). Germline loops: CDR1 SGDLS, CDR2 YYNGEE. The CDR3 is made up of 15 amino acids. V lost 4 bases, J lost 10 bases, and 21 bases lay in between. Here the CDR3 reads CASSPPWAGASEQFF. CDR3 DNA: TGTGCCAGCAGCCCCCCTTGGGCGGGGGCCAGCGAGCAGTTCTTC.

CDR3 amino acids: CASSEGQGVAFF. The CDR3 DNA is TGTGCCAGCAGTGAAGGACAGGGGGTAGCTTTCTTT. The chain links TRBV27 to TRBJ1-1, with TRBD1 identical over 10 bases. Trimming at V came to 5 bases and at J to 10 bases, leaving 4 bases not matched to a gene. This CDR3 has 12 residues. From germline, CDR1 is MNHEY and CDR2 SMNVEV (reference sequence).

This clonotype came up many times. The genes are TRBV9 and TRBJ2-3; TRBD1 might be the D (6 bases). Germline V lookup: CDR1 SGDLS, CDR2 YYNGEE. V was clipped by 1 base and J by 4 bases, with 13 bases between them. The CDR3 sequence is 15 residues long. The CDR3 spells CASSVSQGKADTQYF. DNA of the CDR3: TGTGCCAGCAGCGTAAGCCAGGGGAAGGCAGATACGCAGTATTTT.

This clonotype was observed a few times. This CDR3 reads CASSLFEAAPPMNTEAFF. The DNA for the CDR3 is TGTGCCAGCAGCTTATTCGAGGCGGCCCCTCCTATGAACACTGAAGCTTTCTTT. This chain connects TRBV7-6 to TRBJ1-1; no definite D call. Looked up from germline, CDR1 is SGHVS and CDR2 is FNYEAQ. Trimming removed 2 bases from V and 0 bases from J, with 19 bases in between. The CDR3 contains 18 residues.

This clonotype was observed many times. The chain couples TRBV9 to TRBJ2-5; 9 bases are a match to TRBD2. The ends lost 3 bases at V and 5 bases at J; junction bases unmatched: 8. This CDR3 region has 15 residues. The germline CDR1 and CDR2 sequences are SGDLS and YYNGEE. For the CDR3, the DNA is TGTGCCAGCAGCGCCCGTAGCGGGAGCGCGGAGACCCAGTACTTC. Translated: CASSARSGSAETQYF.

The gene calls are TRBV25-1 and TRBJ2-5, with 11 bases that match TRBD2. Trimming removed 4 bases from V and 3 bases from J; junction bases left unmatched: 7. Germline assignment: CDR1 MGHDK and CDR2 SYGVNS. CDR3 length: 16 amino acids. The chain's CDR3 is CASSGSSGRIKETQYF. The CDR3 DNA reads TGTGCCAGCAGTGGATCTAGCGGGAGGATTAAAGAGACCCAGTACTTC. The entire variable domain, with the rest obtained from reference TRBV25-1 and TRBJ2-5, is as follows: EADIYQTPRYLVIGTGKKITLECSQTMGHDKMYWYQQDPGMELHLIHYSYGVNSTEKGDLSSESTVSRIRTEHFPLTLESARPSHTSQYLCASSGSSGRIKETQYFGPGTRLLVL.

This clonotype was detected ten times or more. The V and J genes are TRBV20-1 and TRBJ2-1; TRBD2 agrees at 13 bases. The germline V gene has CDR1 DFQATT and CDR2 SNEGSKA (reference sequence). Losses at the gene ends were 0 bases for V and 7 bases for J; bases not matched to a gene: 12. This CDR3 has 18 residues. The CDR3 sequence: CSARDLLLTSGRTNEQFF. CDR3 in DNA: TGCAGTGCTAGAGATCTCCTCCTGACTAGCGGGAGGACAAATGAGCAGTTCTTC.

This clonotype was found many times. The chain combines TRBV7-2 with TRBJ2-1; 12 nucleotides agree with TRBD2. Unmatched junction bases numbered 7, after V lost 2 bases and J lost 8 bases. CDR3 length equals 16 residues. The germline V gene encodes CDR1 SGHTA and CDR2 FQGNSA. This CDR3 is CASSLKRLAGVHEQFF. In nucleotides, the CDR3 is TGTGCCAGCAGCTTAAAAAGACTAGCGGGAGTACATGAGCAGTTCTTC. Using reference TRBV7-2 and TRBJ2-1 for the parts outside the CDR3, the full variable domain is GAGVSQSPSNKVTEKGKDVELRCDPISGHTALYWYRQSLGQGLEFLIYFQGNSAPDKSGLPSDRFSAERTGGSVSTLTIQRTQQEDSAVYLCASSLKRLAGVHEQFFGPGTRLTVL.

This clonotype was seen ten or more times. The chain links TRBV24-1 to TRBJ2-3, with D possibly being TRBD1 (6 bases). Trimming removed 3 bases at V and 2 bases at J, with 17 bases between. Germline CDR1 KGHDR, CDR2 SFDVKD. The CDR3 sequence is 17 residues long. The CDR3, as DNA: TGTGCCACCAGTGATGACAGCCGGGACACAGTCACAGATACGCAGTATTTT. Its translation: CATSDDSRDTVTDTQYF.